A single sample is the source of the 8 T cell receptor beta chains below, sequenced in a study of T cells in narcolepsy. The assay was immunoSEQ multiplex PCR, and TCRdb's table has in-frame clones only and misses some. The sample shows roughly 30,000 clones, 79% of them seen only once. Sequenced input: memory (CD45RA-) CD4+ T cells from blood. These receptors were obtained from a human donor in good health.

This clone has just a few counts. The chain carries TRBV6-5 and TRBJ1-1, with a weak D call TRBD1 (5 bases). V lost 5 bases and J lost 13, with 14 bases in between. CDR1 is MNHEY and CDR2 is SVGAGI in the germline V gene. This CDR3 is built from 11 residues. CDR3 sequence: CASSDQGSVFF. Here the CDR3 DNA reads TGTGCCAGCAGTGACCAGGGATCGGTTTTCTTT.

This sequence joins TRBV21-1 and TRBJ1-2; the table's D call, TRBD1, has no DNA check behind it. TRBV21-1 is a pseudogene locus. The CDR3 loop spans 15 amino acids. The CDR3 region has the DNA TGTGCCAGCAGCACCGCCAGGGAACGGATCTATGGCTACACCTTC. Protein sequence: CASSTARERIYGYTF.

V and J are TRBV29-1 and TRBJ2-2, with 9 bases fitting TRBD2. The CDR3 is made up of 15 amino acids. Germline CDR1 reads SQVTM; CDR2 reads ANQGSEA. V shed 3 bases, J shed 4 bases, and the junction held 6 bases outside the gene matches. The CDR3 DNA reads TGCAGCGTTGAGAGGGGACTAGCCGGCACCGGGGAGCTGTTTTTT. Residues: CSVERGLAGTGELFF.

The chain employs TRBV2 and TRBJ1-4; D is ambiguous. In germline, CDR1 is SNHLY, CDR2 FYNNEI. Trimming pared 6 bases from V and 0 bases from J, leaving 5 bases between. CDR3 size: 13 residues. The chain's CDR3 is CASRLTTNEKLFF. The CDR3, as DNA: TGTGCCAGCAGACTAACAACTAATGAAAAACTGTTTTTT. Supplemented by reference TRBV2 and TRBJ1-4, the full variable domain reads EPEVTQTPSHQVTQMGQEVILRCVPISNHLYFYWYRQILGQKVEFLVSFYNNEISEKSEIFDDQFSVERPDGSNFTLKIRSTKLEDSAMYFCASRLTTNEKLFFGSGTQLSVL.

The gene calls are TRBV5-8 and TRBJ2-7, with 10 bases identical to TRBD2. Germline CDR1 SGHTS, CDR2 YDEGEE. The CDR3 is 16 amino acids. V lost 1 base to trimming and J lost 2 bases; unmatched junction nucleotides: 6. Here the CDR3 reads CASSLTVLAGTYEQYF. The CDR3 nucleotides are TGTGCCAGCAGCTTGACTGTACTAGCGGGGACCTACGAGCAGTACTTC.

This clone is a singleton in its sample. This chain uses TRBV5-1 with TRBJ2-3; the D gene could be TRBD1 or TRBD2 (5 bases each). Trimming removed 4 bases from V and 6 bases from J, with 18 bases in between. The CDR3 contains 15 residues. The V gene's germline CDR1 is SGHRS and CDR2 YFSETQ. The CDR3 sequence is CASSRDGLPPDTQYF. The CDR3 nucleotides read TGCGCCAGCAGCAGGGACGGGCTCCCACCGGATACGCAGTATTTT. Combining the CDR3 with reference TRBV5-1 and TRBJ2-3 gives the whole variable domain KAGVTQTPRYLIKTRGQQVTLSCSPISGHRSVSWYQQTPGQGLQFLFEYFSETQRNKGNFPGRFSGRQFSNSRSEMNVSTLELGDSALYLCASSRDGLPPDTQYFGPGTRLTVL.

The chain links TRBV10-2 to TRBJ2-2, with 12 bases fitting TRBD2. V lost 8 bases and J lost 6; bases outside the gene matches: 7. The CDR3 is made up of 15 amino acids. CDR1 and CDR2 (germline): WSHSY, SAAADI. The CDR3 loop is CASGPGLAGSGELFF. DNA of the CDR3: TGCGCCAGCGGTCCCGGACTAGCGGGATCCGGGGAGCTGTTTTTT.

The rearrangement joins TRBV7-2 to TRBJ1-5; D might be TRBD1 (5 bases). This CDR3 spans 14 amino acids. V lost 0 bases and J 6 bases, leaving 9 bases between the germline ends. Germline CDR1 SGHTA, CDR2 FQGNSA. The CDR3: CASSLAQGSQPQHF. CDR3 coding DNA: TGTGCCAGCAGCTTAGCCCAGGGATCTCAGCCCCAGCATTTT.